The sequence of this TCR beta chain was determined in a study of chemoradiotherapy in HPV16-positive cancers (dated by TCRdb to the early 2020s). In terms of the full investigation: Candidate HPV-specific T-cell clones and common TCR motifs were defined through functional T-cell assays on cells from a couple of HPV16-positive patients. TCR repertoires from over 80 patients with HPV-related cancers were then used to track the candidate HPV-specific TCRs and motifs. Whether T-cell immunity against the HPV oncoproteins E6 and E7 changes during chemoradiotherapy and whether survival is affected by this immunity were examined in the study. What the research found in general, with its limitations: The functional definition of HPV-specific T cells was derived from only a couple of HPV16-positive patients, and the survival association was reported for HPV16-positive patients. Expansion of candidate HPV-specific clones and E7-related TCR motifs was observed in the tumor microenvironment during treatment, whereas no such expansion was observed for non-HPV-specific T cells. In HPV16-positive patients, expansion of HPV-responsive T cells during chemoradiotherapy was associated with improved recurrence-free survival.

As concerns this clone: Its antigen target is currently unknown. No per-base quality is available; no much larger clone lies one base away.

The germline V gene gives CDR1 as MDHEN and CDR2 as SYDVKM. Between the V and J ends, shortened by 5 bases and 4 bases respectively, the junction contains 8 bases. The CDR3 goes from the cysteine to the phenylalanine over 12 residues. The kept DNA is CDR3 alone, 36 bases in frame from the first base. Library prep was done by the immunoSEQ multiplex PCR assay. TCRdb retrieved this table from immuneACCESS and kept in-frame rearrangements only. Not all clones are present; in checked studies, unresolved V genes account for under half, and no reason is known for the remainder. Present in this sample are roughly 1,200 clones, approximately 89% of which were seen just once. Roughly 5% of the sample is held by the ten biggest clonotypes. Repertoires were sampled repeatedly over the course of chemoradiotherapy, so clonal expansion could be followed in the tumor microenvironment.

The chain is encoded by TRBV28 joined to TRBJ1-2, with the D segment identity uncertain. This receptor was identified in a human donor with HPV-associated anogenital cancer. The specimen was tumor tissue, collected from a patient who underwent chemoradiotherapy. The CDR3 sequence is CASSAVPYGYTF. In nucleotide form, the sequence is TGTGCCAGCAGTGCAGTTCCCTATGGCTACACCTTC.